The rows below give T cell receptor beta chains drawn from one sample of a study of blood T cell repertoires in COVID-19. Generated by immunoSEQ multiplex PCR, the TCRdb table keeps only in-frame clones and is missing some. Of 15,000 to 20,000 clones listed, more than 75% are singletons. The sequencing sample was made of peripheral blood. These receptors all come from a man aged 60 to 69 with active COVID-19. CDR3s include the opening cysteine and the closing phenylalanine or tryptophan. A D gene is named only where the DNA matches it firmly. Clone size is stated in some rows and not others, as once, few, many or a class when expanded.

clone size: -; J gene: TRBJ2-3; D gene: -; V gene: TRBV7-6; CDR3 length: 14; CDR3 DNA: TGTGCCAGCAGCTCGAGGGCGTCTCGCGATACGCAGTATTTT; CDR3 protein: CASSSRASRDTQYF
clone size: -; J gene: TRBJ1-5; D gene: -; V gene: TRBV7-9; CDR3 length: 17; CDR3 DNA: TGTGCCAGCAGCCGGACTTTAACGGAGTATAGCAATCAGCCCCAGCATTTT; CDR3 protein: CASSRTLTEYSNQPQHF
clone size: -; J gene: TRBJ1-5; D gene: TRBD1; V gene: TRBV2; CDR3 length: 14; CDR3 DNA: TGTGCCAGCAGTGCAGACAGGGTAAATCAGCCCCAGCATTTT; CDR3 protein: CASSADRVNQPQHF
clone size: -; J gene: TRBJ1-2; D gene: TRBD1; V gene: TRBV7-9; CDR3 length: 17; CDR3 DNA: TGTGCCAGCAGCTTAACCGGATTAAGGGGGCGATTAAGTGGCTACACCTTC; CDR3 protein: CASSLTGLRGRLSGYTF
clone size: -; J gene: TRBJ2-3; D gene: TRBD2; V gene: TRBV11-2; CDR3 length: 16; CDR3 DNA: TGTGCCAGCAGCTTAGGAGGGCTAGCGGGGACAGATACGCAGTATTTT; CDR3 protein: CASSLGGLAGTDTQYF
clone size: -; J gene: TRBJ2-2; D gene: -; V gene: TRBV21-1; CDR3 length: 16; CDR3 DNA: TGTGCCAGCAGCAAAGAGGGACAGGGAAACACCGGGGAGCTGTTTTTT; CDR3 protein: CASSKEGQGNTGELFF
clone size: -; J gene: TRBJ2-1; D gene: TRBD1; V gene: TRBV7-6; CDR3 length: 15; CDR3 DNA: TGTGCCAGCAGCCCCCGGACAGGGGAATACAATGAGCAGTTCTTC; CDR3 protein: CASSPRTGEYNEQFF
clone size: -; J gene: TRBJ2-5; D gene: TRBD1; V gene: TRBV3-1/TRBV3-2; CDR3 length: 16; CDR3 DNA: TGTGCCAGCAGCCGCCCGGGACAGCTCCTCCAAGAGACCCAGTACTTC; CDR3 protein: CASSRPGQLLQETQYF
clone size: once; J gene: TRBJ1-1; D gene: -; V gene: TRBV6-5; CDR3 length: 13; CDR3 DNA: TGTGCCAGCGCGGGAAGGTTGAACACTGAAGCTTTCTTT; CDR3 protein: CASAGRLNTEAFF
clone size: -; J gene: TRBJ1-6; D gene: -; V gene: TRBV2; CDR3 length: 12; CDR3 DNA: TGTGCCAGCAGTGACAGATTTTCACCCCTCCACTTT; CDR3 protein: CASSDRFSPLHF
clone size: -; J gene: TRBJ2-6; D gene: TRBD2; V gene: TRBV6-6; CDR3 length: 18; CDR3 DNA: TGTGCCAGCAGTCAACCGGGACTAACCCGCTCTGGGGCCAACGTCCTGACTTTC; CDR3 protein: CASSQPGLTRSGANVLTF
clone size: -; J gene: TRBJ1-5; D gene: -; V gene: TRBV2; CDR3 length: 13; CDR3 DNA: TGTGCCAGCAGTCGAGGGCCCAATCAGCCCCAGCATTTT; CDR3 protein: CASSRGPNQPQHF
clone size: -; J gene: TRBJ2-3; D gene: TRBD2; V gene: TRBV4-1; CDR3 length: 16; CDR3 DNA: TGCGCCAGCAGCCCCCTAGCGGGGGGATCCTCAGATACGCAGTATTTT; CDR3 protein: CASSPLAGGSSDTQYF
clone size: -; J gene: TRBJ2-3; D gene: -; V gene: TRBV18; CDR3 length: 14; CDR3 DNA: TGTGCCAGCTCTCTTATATCTTTCACAGATACGCAGTATTTT; CDR3 protein: CASSLISFTDTQYF
clone size: -; J gene: TRBJ1-4; D gene: TRBD1; V gene: TRBV6-2/TRBV6-3; CDR3 length: 16; CDR3 DNA: TGTGCCAGCAGTTACGGTACCCCGGGACAGTATGAAAAACTGTTTTTT; CDR3 protein: CASSYGTPGQYEKLFF
clone size: -; J gene: TRBJ2-2; D gene: TRBD2; V gene: TRBV4-1; CDR3 length: 16; CDR3 DNA: TGCGCCAGCAGCCCGGGACTAGCGGGGGTCGCCGGGGAGCTGTTTTTT; CDR3 protein: CASSPGLAGVAGELFF
clone size: -; J gene: TRBJ2-7; D gene: -; V gene: TRBV2; CDR3 length: 13; CDR3 DNA: TGTGCCATTATCGCCAGGGTTCCCTACGAGCAGTACTTC; CDR3 protein: CAIIARVPYEQYF
clone size: -; J gene: TRBJ2-1; D gene: -; V gene: TRBV6-1; CDR3 length: 14; CDR3 DNA: TGTGCCAGCAGTGAAGCGCACAGGGCGAATGAGCAGTTCTTC; CDR3 protein: CASSEAHRANEQFF
clone size: -; J gene: TRBJ1-2; D gene: -; V gene: TRBV27; CDR3 length: 13; CDR3 DNA: TGTGCCAGCAACAAACAGGGTTCCTATGGCTACACCTTC; CDR3 protein: CASNKQGSYGYTF
clone size: -; J gene: TRBJ2-2; D gene: TRBD2; V gene: TRBV27; CDR3 length: 19; CDR3 DNA: TGTGCCAGCAGCCGACGGAGGTGGCTAGCGGGGGGTCAAGCCGGGGAGCTGTTTTTT; CDR3 protein: CASSRRRWLAGGQAGELFF
clone size: -; J gene: TRBJ2-3; D gene: -; V gene: TRBV29-1; CDR3 length: 13; CDR3 DNA: TGCAGCGTTGATAGGGAGGTTGGAGATACGCAGTATTTT; CDR3 protein: CSVDREVGDTQYF
clone size: -; J gene: TRBJ2-4; D gene: -; V gene: TRBV15; CDR3 length: 15; CDR3 DNA: TGTGCCACCAGCAGAAAGGGGGTTTCAGGAAACATTCAGTACTTC; CDR3 protein: CATSRKGVSGNIQYF
clone size: -; J gene: TRBJ2-7; D gene: TRBD1; V gene: TRBV18; CDR3 length: 14; CDR3 DNA: TGTGCCAGCTCACCAGGGACAGTCTCCTACGAGCAGTACTTC; CDR3 protein: CASSPGTVSYEQYF
clone size: -; J gene: TRBJ2-2; D gene: TRBD2; V gene: TRBV7-6; CDR3 length: 16; CDR3 DNA: TGTGCCAGCAGCTTAGAAGCGGGGGGGCCTATCGGGGAGCTGTTTTTT; CDR3 protein: CASSLEAGGPIGELFF
clone size: -; J gene: TRBJ1-4; D gene: -; V gene: TRBV19; CDR3 length: 16; CDR3 DNA: TGTGCCAGTCGGGGGGTACTTACATTCGGTAATGAAAAACTGTTTTTT; CDR3 protein: CASRGVLTFGNEKLFF
clone size: -; J gene: TRBJ2-5; D gene: TRBD2; V gene: TRBV4-1; CDR3 length: 18; CDR3 DNA: TGCGCCAGCAGCCAAGATGGGCTAGCGGGGGGTAGGCGAGAGACCCAGTACTTC; CDR3 protein: CASSQDGLAGGRRETQYF
clone size: -; J gene: TRBJ1-1; D gene: -; V gene: TRBV21-1; CDR3 length: 16; CDR3 DNA: TGTGCCGGCTATCGGACAGGGGGCGGCATGAACACTGAAGCTTTCTTT; CDR3 protein: CAGYRTGGGMNTEAFF